Presented here are 27 T cell receptor beta chains from one specimen sequenced in a study of T-cell reconstitution after alpha-beta-depleted transplantation in children. Preparation of the TCRbeta library was carried out with unique molecular identifiers. One entry per CDR3 protein results from TCRdb running MiXCR on the PCR reads. The profile shows 350,000 to 500,000 distinct CDR3 sequences, about 40% of them singletons. The source was PBMCs, collected before TCRalphabeta/CD19-depleted stem cell transplant. These TCRs come from a girl aged 2-10 years with aplastic anemia, due to receive a stem cell transplant.

The gene calls are TRBV5-1 and TRBJ2-3; TRBD1 matches 8 bases. Trimming removed 0 bases from V and 1 base from J; junction bases left unmatched: 1. Germline CDR1 and CDR2: SGHRS and YFSETQ. The CDR3 covers 15 residues. CDR3 residues: CASSLARGRTDTQYF. The CDR3 DNA reads as TGCGCCAGCAGCTTGGCCAGGGGGCGCACAGATACGCAGTATTTT.

This chain connects TRBV7-3 to TRBJ2-3; weak D call: TRBD1 (6 bases). CDR3 length equals 16 residues. Germline values: CDR1 SGHTA, CDR2 FQGTGA. V dropped 6 bases and J dropped 0 bases, with 16 bases sitting between them. This CDR3 is CASSPSRGTSTDTQYF. The CDR3, as DNA: TGTGCCAGCAGTCCTTCAAGAGGGACAAGCACAGATACGCAGTATTTT.

The chain links TRBV7-3 to TRBJ2-1, with D possibly TRBD1 on 5 matching bases. CDR1 is SGHTA, CDR2 FQGTGA, per germline. V was shortened by 4 bases and J by 14 bases, with 18 bases between the two germline ends. There are 13 residues in the CDR3. Here the CDR3 reads CASSSTHGAKKFF. CDR3 DNA sequence: TGTGCCAGCAGCTCTACACATGGGGCTAAGAAGTTCTTC.

The V call is TRBV4-1, the J call TRBJ2-1, with 12 bases matching TRBD1. Per germline, CDR1 MGHRA and CDR2 YSYEKL. The CDR3 length is 14 residues. Losses at the gene ends were 4 bases for V and 8 bases for J; bases not matched to a gene: 3. CDR3 DNA: TGCGCCAGCAGCCTCCGGGACAGGGGGCATGAGCAGTTCTTC. Residues: CASSLRDRGHEQFF.

Regarding this clonotype: This may be a read error, as it is one base from a much larger clone. The V gene is TRBV4-2, the J gene TRBJ2-7; no clear D. The CDR3 runs 11 residues. Deletions cut 2 bases from V and 5 bases from J, with 4 bases between. Germline CDR1 is LGHNA and CDR2 is YNFKEQ. The CDR3 loop reads CASSQTHEQYF. DNA for the CDR3: TGTGCCAGCAGCCAAACCCACGAGCAGTACTTC.

This clonotype was seen many times. This sequence joins TRBV28 and TRBJ2-5; D gene uncertain. The CDR3 has 13 residues. The germline V gene has CDR1 MDHEN and CDR2 SYDVKM. The germline V and J ends were trimmed by 6 bases and 1 base, with 9 bases remaining between them. In DNA, the CDR3 is TGTGCCAGCAGCCTAAACAGCCAAGAGACCCAGTACTTC. Its translation is CASSLNSQETQYF. The variable domain in full, with the rest retrieved from reference TRBV28 and TRBJ2-5, is DVKVTQSSRYLVKRTGEKVFLECVQDMDHENMFWYRQDPGLGLRLIYFSYDVKMKEKGDIPEGYSVSREKKERFSLILESASTNQTSMYLCASSLNSQETQYFGPGTRLLVL.

This clonotype has a handful of counts. This chain links TRBV6-2 or TRBV6-3 with TRBJ1-5; D uncertain. The CDR3 runs to 15 residues. Germline CDR1 MNHEY, CDR2 SVGEGT. V was pared by 7 bases and J by 5 bases, with 18 bases between. CDR3 DNA sequence: TGTGCCAGCACCTTTGGTGACCGAGGAGATCAGCCCCAGCATTTT. This sequence encodes CASTFGDRGDQPQHF.

J is TRBJ2-5 and V is TRBV3-1; D assignment may be TRBD1 or TRBD2 (6 bases each). The V end was cut by 4 bases, the J end by 4 bases, with 19 bases between. CDR3 size: 16 residues. CDR1 and CDR2 (germline): LGHDT, YNNKEL (reference sequence). DNA for the CDR3: TGTGCCAGCAGCCCTCGGAAGCCGGGGGCCGGAGAGACCCAGTACTTC. It specifies CASSPRKPGAGETQYF.

This clonotype has at least ten counts. This chain uses TRBV12-3 or TRBV12-4 with TRBJ2-3; TRBD2 aligns across 8 bases. The CDR3 has 15 residues. The V gene end was trimmed by 5 bases and the J gene end by 1 base; junction bases not matched to a gene: 5. The CDR3 is CASSIRRGGTDTQYF. The CDR3 nucleotides read TGTGCCAGCAGTATAAGGCGGGGGGGCACAGATACGCAGTATTTT.

As concerns this clonotype: This may come from a read error, since a much larger clone is one base off. This chain links TRBV28 with TRBJ1-4; 8 bases align to TRBD1. CDR1 and CDR2 from the germline V gene are MDHEN and SYDVKM. CDR3 length: 14 amino acids. V gave up 8 bases and J gave up 8 bases; unmatched junction bases: 10. The CDR3 region is CASGNRGLGEKLFF. For the CDR3, the DNA is TGTGCCAGCGGCAACAGGGGGTTGGGAGAAAAACTGTTTTTT.

The chain joins TRBV20-1 to TRBJ2-1, with TRBD2 matching 10 bases. This CDR3 comprises 16 residues. The germline gives CDR1 DFQATT, CDR2 SNEGSKA (reference sequence). J lost 4 bases, V lost 5 bases, and 11 bases had no gene match. Here the CDR3 reads CSAEAVGLADYNEQFF. DNA for the CDR3: TGCAGTGCTGAGGCCGTAGGACTAGCGGATTACAATGAGCAGTTCTTC.

The genes are TRBV7-9 and TRBJ2-1, with TRBD2 as a possible D gene (6 bases). V was cut by 7 bases and J by 10 bases, with 23 bases left in between. There are 15 residues in the CDR3. CDR1 SEHNR and CDR2 FQNEAQ come from the germline V gene (reference sequence). The CDR3 DNA reads TGTGCCAGCAACCCACGACTAGGCCGACCCTCGGAGCAGTTCTTC. Its translation is CASNPRLGRPSEQFF.

This clonotype was seen ten or more times. The J gene is TRBJ2-7, the V gene TRBV5-5; D gene uncertain. Deletions cut 0 bases from V and 0 bases from J, with 7 bases between. CDR3 length equals 14 residues. The V gene's germline CDR1 is SGHKS and CDR2 YYEKEE (reference sequence). CDR3 nucleotide sequence: TGTGCCAGCAGCTTGGATGGAGCCTCCTACGAGCAGTACTTC. This encodes CASSLDGASYEQYF.

The sample holds one count of this clonotype. The chain carries TRBV6-5 and TRBJ2-7; D not certain. Germline CDR1 is MNHEY and CDR2 is SVGAGI. V lost 0 bases and J 0 bases, leaving 6 bases between the germline ends. The CDR3 has 14 residues. CDR3 amino acids: CASSYSWNSYEQYF. CDR3 in DNA: TGTGCCAGCAGTTACTCGTGGAACTCCTACGAGCAGTACTTC.

V and J are TRBV12-3 or TRBV12-4 and TRBJ2-7, with 9 bases that match TRBD1. The V segment lost 4 bases and the J segment 4 bases; nucleotides outside the gene matches: 14. The CDR3 runs to 17 residues. For the CDR3, the DNA is TGTGCCAGCAGTTCATCATCAGGCGGACAGGGGAGGTACGAGCAGTACTTC. Amino acid sequence: CASSSSSGGQGRYEQYF.

Of note for this clonotype: One end of the junction is discordant with germline, which a read error may explain. V gene TRBV12-3 or TRBV12-4 combines with J gene TRBJ2-1, with 10 positions matching TRBD2. This CDR3 comprises 14 residues. For the CDR3, the DNA is TGTGCCAGCAGTCTAGCGGGAGCGAACAATAAGCAGTTCTTC. This sequence encodes CASSLAGANNKQFF.

To note about this clonotype: A much larger clone lies a single base off, so this may be a read error. This chain uses TRBV3-1 with TRBJ2-1, with 10 bases matching TRBD2. CDR3 size: 15 residues. V lost 8 bases to trimming and J lost 10 bases; unmatched junction nucleotides: 14. Looked up from germline, CDR1 is LGHDT and CDR2 is YNNKEL (reference sequence). This CDR3 reads CASCFLAGVGSEQFF. CDR3 in DNA: TGTGCCAGCTGCTTCCTAGCGGGAGTGGGGTCGGAGCAGTTCTTC.

This clonotype has a count of ten or more. The gene calls are TRBV5-1 and TRBJ2-7; 13 bases agree with TRBD2. V was pared by 4 bases and J by 3 bases, with 4 bases of the junction left unmatched. Germline CDR1 and CDR2: SGHRS and YFSETQ. The CDR3 covers 15 residues. This chain's CDR3 is CASSLRTSGSYEQYF. In DNA, the CDR3 is TGCGCCAGCAGCCTTCGGACTAGCGGGAGCTACGAGCAGTACTTC.

This clonotype occurred many times. The J gene is TRBJ2-1, the V gene TRBV29-1; perhaps TRBD1 as D (5 bases). V dropped 5 bases and J dropped 6 bases, with 17 bases sitting between them. Germline V lookup: CDR1 SQVTM, CDR2 ANQGSEA. The CDR3 runs to 14 residues. Here the CDR3 DNA reads TGCAGCGTTTCCCCGACAGAGAAGGGCAATGAGCAGTTCTTC. Its protein is CSVSPTEKGNEQFF.

The chain joins TRBV5-1 to TRBJ2-3; 7 bases are shared with TRBD2. Germline V gene data show CDR1 as SGHRS and CDR2 as YFSETQ. With V trimmed by 4 bases and J by 1 base, 12 bases remained unmatched. This CDR3 contains 17 residues. The CDR3 protein is CASSLLLSGKGTDTQYF. DNA of the CDR3: TGCGCCAGCAGCCTGCTATTAAGCGGGAAGGGCACAGATACGCAGTATTTT.

This clonotype was detected only a few times. The rearrangement joins TRBV7-3 to TRBJ2-1; 10 bases agree with TRBD2. V dropped 5 bases and J dropped 6; count of bases not matched to a gene: 10. This CDR3 comprises 16 residues. Germline V gene data show CDR1 as SGHTA and CDR2 as FQGTGA. The CDR3 nucleotides read TGTGCCAGCAGCCCTACCCCGACTAGCGGGTCCAATGAGCAGTTCTTC. It encodes CASSPTPTSGSNEQFF.

The chain links TRBV11-2 to TRBJ2-7; D gene unclear. The germline V and J ends were trimmed by 1 base and 3 bases, with 16 bases remaining between them. The CDR3 has 16 amino acids. Germline lookup yields CDR1 SGHAT and CDR2 FQNNGV. CDR3 sequence (DNA): TGTGCCAGCAGCTTAGGCCCCCTGGTAACCTTCTACGAGCAGTACTTC. Its protein is CASSLGPLVTFYEQYF.

This clonotype was detected ten times or more. V is TRBV5-1 and J is TRBJ2-1; D remains ambiguous. V shed 0 bases and J shed 10 bases, with 11 bases lying between them. Germline loops: CDR1 SGHRS, CDR2 YFSETQ. This CDR3 has 13 residues. The chain's CDR3 is CASSLDGIREQFF. CDR3 sequence (DNA): TGCGCCAGCAGCTTGGATGGAATTCGGGAGCAGTTCTTC.

Concerning this clonotype itself: At one end, the junction sequence differs from germline, possibly due to a read error. The CDR3 region has the DNA TGCGCCAGCAGCCCCATGCTACAGGGCTATGGCGACACCTTC. The encoded protein is CASSPMLQGYGDTF. The V gene is TRBV4-1, the J gene TRBJ1-2; TRBD1 might be the D (6 bases). CDR3 length: 14 amino acids. Germline V gene lookup returns CDR1 MGHRA and CDR2 YSYEKL.

This clonotype was detected many times. The chain uses TRBV20-1 and TRBJ1-2, with D possibly matching TRBD1 (5 bases). The germline CDR1 and CDR2 sequences are DFQATT and SNEGSKA (reference sequence). This CDR3 contains 14 residues. Trimming shortened V by 6 bases and J by 0 bases, and 14 bases separated the two germline ends. The CDR3 nucleotides read TGCAGTGCCGGCTTGGCAGGGACTAACTATGGCTACACCTTC. As protein: CSAGLAGTNYGYTF.

This clonotype was counted only a few times. This CDR3 is CASSQDKGEGIYEQYF. As DNA, the CDR3 is TGCGCCAGCAGCCAAGATAAGGGGGAGGGAATCTACGAGCAGTACTTC. The V and J genes are TRBV4-3 and TRBJ2-7, with D possibly TRBD2 on 7 matching bases. The length of the CDR3 is 16 residues. V lost 0 bases, J lost 3 bases, and 15 bases lay in between. Germline values: CDR1 LGHNA, CDR2 YSLEER.

The gene calls are TRBV27 and TRBJ2-2, with no clear D. Germline V gives CDR1 MNHEY, CDR2 SMNVEV (reference sequence). V lost 3 bases and J lost 2, with 10 bases in between. CDR3 length equals 15 residues. The CDR3 loop reads CASSFLPRNTGELFF. CDR3 in DNA: TGTGCCAGCAGTTTCCTCCCACGCAACACCGGGGAGCTGTTTTTT.